These T cell receptor beta chains were read from a single sample in a study of molecular identifiers for immune sequencing clone quantification. TCRdb re-called the PCR reads through MiXCR, storing one row per CDR3 protein. The sample records 490,000 or so distinct CDR3 sequences, approximately 25% being singletons. The sequenced sample was naive CD8+ T cells from blood, with Jurkat cell RNA spiked in. These receptors all come from a human donor in good health. Some libraries in this study had Jurkat cell RNA spiked in. CDR3s include the opening cysteine and the closing phenylalanine or tryptophan. The order of the fields is clone size, D gene, J gene, V gene, CDR3 protein, CDR3 DNA. D genes are given only for firm matches. A clone size is listed for some rows: how often the clone was seen (once, few, many), or a class if it is expanded.

few	NA	TRBJ2-5	TRBV7-9	CASRPPGDQETQYF	TGTGCCAGCAGGCCACCGGGGGACCAAGAGACCCAGTACTTC
many	NA	TRBJ2-3	TRBV12-3/TRBV12-4	CASSLQGPPDTQYF	TGTGCCAGCAGTTTACAGGGGCCCCCGGATACGCAGTATTTT
many	NA	TRBJ1-1	TRBV7-9	CASSLGMYTEAFF	TGTGCCAGCAGCTTAGGCATGTACACTGAAGCTTTCTTT
many	NA	TRBJ1-2	TRBV7-6	CASSLNPRGYGYTF	TGTGCCAGCAGCTTAAACCCTAGGGGCTATGGCTACACCTTC
NA	NA	TRBJ2-3	TRBV5-8	CASSLVGGAEDTQYF	TGTGCCAGCAGCTTGGTGGGGGGGGCCGAGGATACGCAGTATTTT
many	TRBD1	TRBJ2-7	TRBV6-2/TRBV6-3	CATEQGNSYEQYF	TGTGCCACCGAACAGGGGAACTCCTACGAGCAGTACTTC
NA	NA	TRBJ2-2	TRBV24-1	CATSDLLSGELFF	TGTGCCACCAGTGATTTATTATCCGGGGAGCTGTTTTTT
many	NA	TRBJ1-3	TRBV4-3	CASSQGRTSGNTIYF	TGCGCCAGCAGCCAAGGCCGGACCTCTGGAAACACCATATATTTT
few	NA	TRBJ2-7	TRBV6-2/TRBV6-3	CASLGHEQYF	TGTGCCAGCCTCGGGCACGAGCAGTACTTC
many	NA	TRBJ2-1	TRBV15	CATSRPEQGYEQFF	TGTGCCACCAGCAGACCGGAACAGGGCTATGAGCAGTTCTTC
many	TRBD2	TRBJ2-1	TRBV12-3/TRBV12-4	CASSQAGGYNEQFF	TGTGCCAGCAGTCAAGCGGGAGGTTACAATGAGCAGTTCTTC
NA	TRBD1	TRBJ2-2	TRBV24-1	CATSESRDSYTGELFF	TGTGCCACCAGTGAGTCCCGGGACAGCTACACCGGGGAGCTGTTTTTT
few	NA	TRBJ1-1	TRBV12-3/TRBV12-4	CASSLSPEAFF	TGTGCCAGCAGTTTATCCCCTGAAGCTTTCTTT
NA	TRBD2	TRBJ2-7	TRBV5-4	CASSLLGGGPLEQYF	TGTGCCAGCAGTCTCCTTGGGGGGGGACCCCTGGAGCAGTACTTC
NA	TRBD1	TRBJ1-6	TRBV11-2	CASSFDGQGRGSPLHF	TGTGCCAGCAGCTTTGATGGACAGGGAAGAGGGTCACCCCTCCACTTT
NA	NA	TRBJ1-5	TRBV6-1	CASSEVLSGSVGQPQHF	TGTGCCAGCAGTGAAGTCCTATCGGGTTCGGTCGGTCAGCCCCAGCATTTT
NA	TRBD2	TRBJ2-7	TRBV27	CASSLLFTGGEQYF	TGTGCCAGCAGTTTATTATTTACGGGGGGCGAGCAGTACTTC
few	NA	TRBJ2-7	TRBV7-9	CASSIGSHEQYF	TGTGCCAGCAGCATTGGGAGCCACGAGCAGTACTTC
NA	TRBD1	TRBJ2-5	TRBV2	CASSPTGGAETQHF	TGTGCCAGCAGCCCCACAGGGGGCGCAGAGACCCAGCACTTC
NA	TRBD1	TRBJ2-7	TRBV7-2	CASSHRQGYKQYF	TGTGCCAGCAGCCACAGACAGGGCTACAAGCAGTACTTC
few	NA	TRBJ1-1	TRBV30	CAWSPRGTMNTEAFF	TGTGCCTGGAGTCCGAGGGGGACCATGAACACTGAAGCTTTCTTT
few	TRBD1	TRBJ2-2	TRBV19	CASSLRQGNTGELFF	TGTGCCAGTAGTCTAAGACAGGGGAACACCGGGGAGCTGTTTTTT
few	NA	TRBJ1-1	TRBV6-5	CASSYWPAKLNTEAFF	TGTGCCAGCAGTTACTGGCCCGCGAAGCTGAACACTGAAGCTTTCTTT
NA	NA	TRBJ1-6	TRBV2	CASKLQSFYNSPLHF	TGTGCCAGCAAGTTACAGAGCTTCTATAATTCACCCCTCCACTTT
many	NA	TRBJ2-7	TRBV30	CAWSEGSVEQYF	TGTGCCTGGAGTGAGGGTAGTGTCGAGCAGTACTTC
NA	TRBD2	TRBJ2-7	TRBV6-2/TRBV6-3	CASNGLAGGSYEQYF	TGTGCCAGCAACGGACTAGCGGGAGGCTCCTACGAGCAGTACTTC
NA	NA	TRBJ2-7	TRBV19	CASRGASSYEQYF	TGTGCCAGCAGAGGGGCCTCATCATACGAGCAGTACTTC
many	NA	TRBJ1-4	TRBV12-3/TRBV12-4	CASRDTSDEKLFF	TGTGCCAGCAGGGACACTTCAGATGAAAAACTGTTTTTT
many	NA	TRBJ2-2	TRBV29-1	CSVADQAGELFF	TGCAGCGTCGCGGATCAGGCCGGGGAGCTGTTTTTT
many	TRBD1	TRBJ1-5	TRBV19	CATGTVYNQPQHF	TGTGCCACGGGGACAGTTTACAATCAGCCCCAGCATTTT
many	TRBD1	TRBJ2-3	TRBV19	CASRTGGRSTDTQYF	TGTGCCAGTCGAACAGGGGGCCGTAGCACAGATACGCAGTATTTT
NA	NA	TRBJ2-7	TRBV5-5	CASSLQPEPYEQYF	TGTGCCAGCAGCTTACAGCCAGAGCCCTACGAGCAGTACTTC
few	NA	TRBJ2-7	TRBV29-1	CSGLVEPYEQYF	TGCAGCGGATTGGTAGAACCCTACGAGCAGTACTTC
few	NA	TRBJ2-7	TRBV5-4	CASSWSIAFDEQYF	TGTGCCAGCAGCTGGTCGATAGCTTTTGACGAGCAGTACTTC
once	NA	TRBJ2-7	TRBV27	CASSFGQRAYEQYF	TGTGCCAGCAGTTTCGGACAGAGGGCCTACGAGCAGTACTTC
few	NA	TRBJ1-2	TRBV7-9	CASSLNMRGNIGYTF	TGTGCCAGCAGCTTAAATATGAGGGGGAATATTGGCTACACCTTC
few	TRBD2	TRBJ2-5	TRBV27	CASSWASGSLETQYF	TGTGCCAGCAGTTGGGCTAGCGGGAGTTTAGAGACCCAGTACTTC
NA	NA	TRBJ2-1	TRBV24-1	CATSDLSAYNEQFF	TGTGCCACCAGTGATTTGTCGGCTTACAATGAGCAGTTCTTC
NA	TRBD1	TRBJ2-7	TRBV28	CASSPTGGIYEQYF	TGTGCCAGCAGTCCCACAGGGGGCATTTACGAGCAGTACTTC
many	NA	TRBJ2-7	TRBV2	CASNRDPQYF	TGTGCCAGCAATCGGGACCCCCAGTACTTC
NA	NA	TRBJ2-2	TRBV20-1	CSARGHTRLAGELFF	TGCAGTGCTCGGGGACATACCCGCTTGGCCGGGGAGCTGTTTTTT
NA	NA	TRBJ2-7	TRBV6-1	CASSELRSSHHEQYF	TGTGCCAGCAGTGAACTACGATCAAGTCACCACGAGCAGTACTTC
many	NA	TRBJ2-7	TRBV5-6	CASSSPFPEGDRYEQYF	TGTGCCAGCAGCTCGCCATTTCCGGAGGGTGATCGATACGAGCAGTACTTC
few	TRBD2	TRBJ2-1	TRBV13	CASSAGLAGWSEQFF	TGTGCCAGCAGCGCGGGACTAGCGGGGTGGAGTGAGCAGTTCTTC
NA	NA	TRBJ2-7	TRBV20-1	CSARGKSSYEQYF	TGCAGTGCTAGGGGTAAGAGCTCCTACGAGCAGTACTTC
NA	NA	TRBJ2-5	TRBV10-2	CASSEPRQDTQETQYF	TGCGCCAGCAGTGAGCCGAGACAGGACACCCAAGAGACCCAGTACTTC
few	NA	TRBJ2-7	TRBV4-2	CASSQYMLEGYEQYF	TGTGCCAGCAGCCAATATATGCTAGAGGGCTACGAGCAGTACTTC
NA	TRBD1	TRBJ2-3	TRBV12-3/TRBV12-4	CASSPTGFSTDTQYF	TGTGCCAGCAGCCCGACAGGGTTCAGCACAGATACGCAGTATTTT
few	NA	TRBJ1-4	TRBV19	CASIDSLNEKLFF	TGTGCCAGTATCGACAGCCTTAATGAAAAACTGTTTTTT
NA	NA	TRBJ2-5	TRBV7-3	CASSLQALDQETQYF	TGTGCCAGCAGCTTACAGGCATTGGACCAAGAGACCCAGTACTTC
NA	TRBD1	TRBJ2-7	TRBV6-1	CASGEGGGQGKHEQYF	TGTGCCAGCGGTGAAGGGGGAGGACAGGGAAAACACGAGCAGTACTTC